A selection of T cell receptor beta chains follows, all from one sample in a study of CD8 T cells in Susac syndrome. In TCRdb, the immunoSEQ multiplex PCR reads were re-called with MiXCR into one record per CDR3 protein. Of about 130,000 distinct CDR3 sequences detected, approximately 96% appear once; the ten largest clones hold under 0.095%. Sequenced sample: CD4+ T cells from PBMCs. These receptor sequences come from a human donor in good health. The CDR3 runs from the conserved cysteine through the conserved F or W. Each record gives: CDR3 protein, CDR3 DNA, clone size, J gene, D gene, V gene. D genes are given only for firm matches. Where a row states a size, it is once, few, many or the class of an expanded clone; other rows omit it.

CDR3: CASSQVVTGNTGELFF; DNA: TGTGCCAGCAGCCAAGTGGTTACAGGCAACACCGGGGAGCTGTTTTTT; size: .; J: TRBJ2-2; D: .; V: TRBV3-1
CDR3: CASSFQQGADEQYF; DNA: TGTGCCAGCAGTTTCCAACAGGGGGCCGACGAGCAGTACTTC; size: .; J: TRBJ2-7; D: TRBD1; V: TRBV6-5
CDR3: CASSLAPGDRQETQYF; DNA: TGTGCCAGCAGCTTAGCTCCTGGGGACCGACAAGAGACCCAGTACTTC; size: .; J: TRBJ2-5; D: .; V: TRBV7-9
CDR3: CASSLALEVGELFF; DNA: TGTGCCAGCAGCTTGGCTTTAGAGGTCGGGGAGCTGTTTTTT; size: .; J: TRBJ2-2; D: .; V: TRBV5-6
CDR3: CAWSRPDTQYF; DNA: TGTGCCTGGAGTCGGCCAGATACGCAGTATTTT; size: .; J: TRBJ2-3; D: .; V: TRBV30
CDR3: CASSQGMAGANVLTF; DNA: TGTGCCAGCAGCCAAGGGATGGCTGGGGCCAACGTCCTGACTTTC; size: .; J: TRBJ2-6; D: .; V: TRBV3-1
CDR3: CASSFGTNQETQYF; DNA: TGTGCCAGCAGCTTCGGGACAAACCAAGAGACCCAGTACTTC; size: .; J: TRBJ2-5; D: .; V: TRBV7-2
CDR3: CSVVLGDYGYTF; DNA: TGCAGCGTTGTTTTGGGGGACTATGGCTACACCTTC; size: .; J: TRBJ1-2; D: .; V: TRBV29-1
CDR3: CSARVIEGGRGSYNEQFF; DNA: TGCAGTGCTAGAGTAATTGAGGGCGGGAGAGGCTCCTACAATGAGCAGTTCTTC; size: .; J: TRBJ2-1; D: TRBD2; V: TRBV20-1
CDR3: CSARDSNSNTEAFF; DNA: TGCAGTGCTAGAGATTCGAATTCGAACACTGAAGCTTTCTTT; size: .; J: TRBJ1-1; D: .; V: TRBV20-1
CDR3: CSARSPGAGGHEQYF; DNA: TGCAGTGCTAGAAGCCCCGGGGCGGGAGGGCACGAGCAGTACTTC; size: .; J: TRBJ2-7; D: TRBD2; V: TRBV20-1
CDR3: CASRTGNLANEQFF; DNA: TGTGCCAGCAGGACCGGGAATCTCGCTAATGAGCAGTTCTTC; size: .; J: TRBJ2-1; D: .; V: TRBV2
CDR3: CSVVGAQGKDEKLFF; DNA: TGCAGCGTTGTCGGGGCGCAGGGAAAGGATGAAAAACTGTTTTTT; size: .; J: TRBJ1-4; D: .; V: TRBV29-1
CDR3: CSVIGGITGELFF; DNA: TGCAGTGTGATCGGCGGGATCACCGGGGAGCTGTTTTTT; size: .; J: TRBJ2-2; D: .; V: TRBV20-1
CDR3: CASSFSYNEQFF; DNA: TGTGCCAGCAGTTTCTCCTACAATGAGCAGTTCTTC; size: .; J: TRBJ2-1; D: .; V: TRBV12-3/TRBV12-4
CDR3: CASSVSGRADTQYF; DNA: TGTGCCAGCAGTGTAAGCGGGAGGGCAGATACGCAGTATTTT; size: .; J: TRBJ2-3; D: TRBD2; V: TRBV6-1
CDR3: CASSLGGLAGAYEQYF; DNA: TGTGCCAGCAGCTTGGGGGGGCTAGCGGGCGCCTACGAGCAGTACTTC; size: once; J: TRBJ2-7; D: TRBD2; V: TRBV7-2
CDR3: CASSHSDRWGNQPQHF; DNA: TGTGCCAGCAGCCATTCGGACAGGTGGGGGAATCAGCCCCAGCATTTT; size: .; J: TRBJ1-5; D: TRBD1; V: TRBV3-1
CDR3: CASSSRTSGSRNEQFF; DNA: TGTGCCAGCAGCTCCCGGACTAGCGGGAGTCGGAATGAGCAGTTCTTC; size: .; J: TRBJ2-1; D: TRBD2; V: TRBV5-4
CDR3: CASSPRGTSRDTDTQYF; DNA: TGTGCCAGCAGCCCACGAGGGACTAGCCGAGACACAGATACGCAGTATTTT; size: .; J: TRBJ2-3; D: TRBD2; V: TRBV5-4
CDR3: CASSLQLAGDGEQFF; DNA: TGTGCCAGCAGCTTACAACTAGCGGGAGATGGCGAGCAGTTCTTC; size: .; J: TRBJ2-1; D: TRBD2; V: TRBV7-2
CDR3: CASSLGGGRAGDTQYF; DNA: TGTGCCAGCAGCTTAGGGGGCGGGAGGGCCGGAGATACGCAGTATTTT; size: .; J: TRBJ2-3; D: TRBD2; V: TRBV7-2
CDR3: CASSQEGGTGRSYNEQFF; DNA: TGTGCCAGCAGCCAAGAGGGGGGAACAGGGCGCTCCTACAATGAGCAGTTCTTC; size: .; J: TRBJ2-1; D: .; V: TRBV3-1
CDR3: CASIGDRDIYEQYF; DNA: TGTGCCAGCATAGGGGACAGGGATATCTACGAGCAGTACTTC; size: .; J: TRBJ2-7; D: TRBD1; V: TRBV6-1
CDR3: CASRAPSGGYNEQFF; DNA: TGTGCCAGCAGAGCCCCTAGCGGGGGCTACAATGAGCAGTTCTTC; size: .; J: TRBJ2-1; D: TRBD2; V: TRBV12-3/TRBV12-4
CDR3: CSARSQGAGTEAFF; DNA: TGCAGTGCTCGTTCACAGGGGGCAGGGACTGAAGCTTTCTTT; size: .; J: TRBJ1-1; D: TRBD1; V: TRBV20-1
CDR3: CATSKPGLAPEQYF; DNA: TGTGCCACCAGTAAACCGGGACTAGCCCCCGAGCAGTACTTC; size: .; J: TRBJ2-7; D: TRBD2; V: TRBV15
CDR3: CASSPQDFLSSYEQYF; DNA: TGCGCCAGCAGTCCCCAGGACTTCCTAAGCTCCTACGAGCAGTACTTC; size: .; J: TRBJ2-7; D: .; V: TRBV23-1
CDR3: CASSLEGPNREPTSAFF; DNA: TGCGCCAGCAGCTTGGAGGGACCTAACAGAGAGCCAACGTCAGCTTTCTTT; size: once; J: TRBJ1-1; D: .; V: TRBV5-1
CDR3: CASSSAHSGSRVTQYF; DNA: TGTGCCAGCAGCTCTGCCCACAGCGGGAGTCGGGTTACGCAGTATTTT; size: .; J: TRBJ2-3; D: TRBD2; V: TRBV7-2
CDR3: CASSQAVDYNEQFF; DNA: TGCGCCAGCAGCCAAGCGGTGGATTACAATGAGCAGTTCTTC; size: .; J: TRBJ2-1; D: .; V: TRBV4-1
CDR3: CSASARGASGGYNEQFF; DNA: TGCAGTGCTAGTGCCCGGGGGGCGAGCGGGGGCTACAATGAGCAGTTCTTC; size: .; J: TRBJ2-1; D: TRBD2; V: TRBV20-1
CDR3: CSASEAGGGNEQYF; DNA: TGCAGTGCTAGCGAAGCGGGAGGCGGGAACGAGCAGTACTTC; size: once; J: TRBJ2-7; D: TRBD2; V: TRBV20-1
CDR3: CSAGLSYRGNQPQHF; DNA: TGCAGCGCCGGCCTCTCGTACAGGGGAAATCAGCCCCAGCATTTT; size: .; J: TRBJ1-5; D: TRBD1; V: TRBV29-1
CDR3: CSVGRGVSEQYF; DNA: TGCAGCGTGGGTCGGGGGGTGTCCGAGCAGTACTTC; size: .; J: TRBJ2-7; D: TRBD2; V: TRBV29-1
CDR3: CSASTGTGAEAFF; DNA: TGCAGTGCATCCACCGGGACAGGGGCTGAAGCTTTCTTT; size: .; J: TRBJ1-1; D: TRBD1; V: TRBV20-1
CDR3: CSVHATTGNRPGANVLTF; DNA: TGCAGCGTCCATGCTACGACAGGGAATCGCCCTGGGGCCAACGTCCTGACTTTC; size: once; J: TRBJ2-6; D: TRBD1; V: TRBV29-1
CDR3: CATLNRDSNTDTQYF; DNA: TGTGCCACTTTGAACCGGGACAGTAACACAGATACGCAGTATTTT; size: .; J: TRBJ2-3; D: TRBD1; V: TRBV24-1
CDR3: CASSPRDTGVYEQYF; DNA: TGTGCCAGCAGCCCACGAGACACAGGGGTCTACGAGCAGTACTTC; size: .; J: TRBJ2-7; D: TRBD1; V: TRBV7-8
CDR3: CASSQDRARAEQFF; DNA: TGTGCCAGCAGCCAAGATAGGGCGAGAGCTGAGCAGTTCTTC; size: .; J: TRBJ2-1; D: .; V: TRBV3-1
CDR3: CASSKEPGENNEQFF; DNA: TGTGCCAGCAGCAAAGAACCAGGGGAGAACAATGAGCAGTTCTTC; size: once; J: TRBJ2-1; D: .; V: TRBV21-1
CDR3: CASSPTRMDQETQYF; DNA: TGTGCCAGCAGCCCAACCCGGATGGACCAAGAGACCCAGTACTTC; size: .; J: TRBJ2-5; D: .; V: TRBV11-2
CDR3: CSTNRDTQYF; DNA: TGCAGTACAAACCGGGATACGCAGTATTTT; size: .; J: TRBJ2-3; D: .; V: TRBV20-1
CDR3: CASSLGPVRSTDTQYF; DNA: TGTGCCAGCAGCCTAGGCCCGGTGAGAAGCACAGATACGCAGTATTTT; size: .; J: TRBJ2-3; D: .; V: TRBV11-2
CDR3: CASSLSGSLVGELFF; DNA: TGTGCCAGCAGCCTTAGCGGGAGTCTCGTTGGGGAGCTGTTTTTT; size: .; J: TRBJ2-2; D: TRBD2; V: TRBV11-2
CDR3: CASSRSITGGDSYEQYF; DNA: TGTGCCAGCAGCCGATCAATTACAGGGGGCGACTCCTACGAGCAGTACTTC; size: .; J: TRBJ2-7; D: TRBD1; V: TRBV6-2/TRBV6-3
CDR3: CASSLESGRPWEQYF; DNA: TGTGCCAGCAGCTTAGAATCCGGGAGGCCCTGGGAGCAGTACTTC; size: .; J: TRBJ2-7; D: TRBD2; V: TRBV7-2
CDR3: CASSRLAGQQETQYF; DNA: TGTGCCAGCAGTCGACTAGCGGGGCAACAAGAGACCCAGTACTTC; size: .; J: TRBJ2-5; D: TRBD2; V: TRBV5-6
CDR3: CASSQTPTGRGTEAFF; DNA: TGTGCCAGCAGCCAGACCCCGACAGGGCGGGGGACTGAAGCTTTCTTT; size: .; J: TRBJ1-1; D: TRBD1; V: TRBV3-1
CDR3: CALGGLYYNEQFF; DNA: TGTGCCCTAGGAGGACTGTACTACAATGAGCAGTTCTTC; size: .; J: TRBJ2-1; D: .; V: TRBV6-6
CDR3: CASRGTASNQPQHF; DNA: TGTGCCAGTCGTGGGACAGCGAGCAATCAGCCCCAGCATTTT; size: .; J: TRBJ1-5; D: TRBD1; V: TRBV19
CDR3: CASSHTRGANVLTF; DNA: TGCGCCAGCAGCCACACGAGGGGGGCCAACGTCCTGACTTTC; size: .; J: TRBJ2-6; D: .; V: TRBV4-1
CDR3: CASSVLGRIMNTEAFF; DNA: TGTGCCAGCAGTGTCCTAGGGAGGATTATGAACACTGAAGCTTTCTTT; size: .; J: TRBJ1-1; D: .; V: TRBV6-2/TRBV6-3
CDR3: CASSLRISTGELFF; DNA: TGTGCCAGCAGCTTGCGGATAAGTACCGGGGAGCTGTTTTTT; size: .; J: TRBJ2-2; D: .; V: TRBV11-2
CDR3: CSIITGYYGYTF; DNA: TGCAGCATAATAACAGGGTACTATGGCTACACCTTC; size: .; J: TRBJ1-2; D: .; V: TRBV29-1
CDR3: CASSLGGRTQGGEQYF; DNA: TGTGCCAGCAGCTTGGGAGGCAGGACGCAGGGTGGCGAGCAGTACTTC; size: .; J: TRBJ2-7; D: .; V: TRBV5-4
CDR3: CASSLAGGGVDTQYF; DNA: TGTGCCAGCAGCTTAGCGGGAGGCGGGGTAGATACGCAGTATTTT; size: .; J: TRBJ2-3; D: .; V: TRBV7-2